The subject of this entry is one T cell receptor beta chain. Sequencing used immunoSEQ multiplex PCR; TCRdb keeps in-frame clones, though not all of them. This sample yields about 200,000 clones, of which approximately 78% are seen a single time; more than 9% belongs to the top ten. This sample is part of a study of blood T cell repertoires in COVID-19. Trimming took 0 bases from V and 10 from J; bases not matched to a gene: 5. CDR1 and CDR2 from the germline V gene are GTSNPN and SVGIG (reference sequence). The length of the CDR3 is 13 residues. This clonotype originated in an elderly woman with acute or convalescent COVID-19. This chain uses TRBV30 with TRBJ2-1; 8 bases agree with TRBD2. What was sequenced was peripheral blood. The CDR3 loop is CAWSVSAGVEQFF. The DNA of the CDR3 is TGTGCCTGGAGTGTATCAGCGGGAGTCGAGCAGTTCTTC.